This T cell receptor beta chain is from a study of T cells expressing NK-cell markers. Points from the study as a whole: Of the CD8+ T cell pool in six donors, about 1.0-7.0% was accounted for by dominant NKG2C+ clonotypes.

Comments on this clonotype: Its target is not known.

TCRdb reprocessed the 5' RACE reads and stores each CDR3 protein as one record, lacking DNA. The listing records about 260,000 distinct CDR3 sequences. The receptor was derived from a man aged 18 to 30 in good health. Sequencing used blood T cells: a sorted CD56 or NKG2C T cell subset, CD4+ or CD8+ T cells, or bulk PBMC T cells (not recorded which).

CDR3 loop: CSARGQKDTQYF. The chain is built from TRBV20-1 and TRBJ2-3; as DNA is missing, the TRBD2 call by TCRdb cannot be tested. This CDR3 is 12 amino acids long. Germline CDR1 and CDR2: DFQATT and SNEGSKA (reference sequence).